The TCR beta chain under discussion was sequenced for a study of identical twins. Study observations and caveats: With abundant cord blood beta clonotypes, insertions were fewer; memory repertoires showed no such pattern.

A remark on this clonotype: What it binds is not known.

TCRdb reprocessed the 5' RACE reads with MiXCR, giving one entry per CDR3 protein. The profile shows 1.5 million to 2 million distinct CDR3 sequences, around 29% of them singletons. V was pared by 5 bases and J by 0 bases, with 15 bases between. The CDR3 is made up of 17 amino acids. The germline CDR1 and CDR2 sequences are KGHDR and SFDVKD. The source material was cord blood. The TCR comes from a newborn girl in good health. V and J are TRBV24-1 and TRBJ2-2; D is possibly TRBD2 (5 bases). The CDR3 here is CATSGSGKVANTGELFF. CDR3 nucleotide sequence: TGTGCCACCAGTGGTTCCGGGAAGGTTGCGAACACCGGGGAGCTGTTTTTT.